A single sample is the source of the 31 T cell receptor beta chains below, sequenced in a study of blood T cell repertoires in COVID-19. Clones were sequenced by immunoSEQ multiplex PCR, and TCRdb holds only the in-frame ones, with some missing. The table has around 99,000 clones, around three quarters seen once. Sequenced material: peripheral blood. The source is a man over 45 who had recovered from COVID-19.

The chain combines TRBV6-1 with TRBJ1-2, with 9 positions matching TRBD1. The germline V gene encodes CDR1 MNHNS and CDR2 SASEGT. The CDR3 spans 16 residues. After removal of 4 bases from V and 1 base from J, the junction contained 7 bases not matched to a gene. This chain's CDR3 is CASSAQGARGNYGYTF. For the CDR3, the DNA is TGTGCCAGCAGTGCACAGGGGGCGCGGGGTAACTATGGCTACACCTTC.

V is TRBV5-1 and J is TRBJ2-7, with a possible D match to TRBD1 (6 bases). This CDR3 is built from 12 residues. Germline V gene sequence: CDR1 SGHRS, CDR2 YFSETQ. V lost 4 bases and J 4 bases, leaving 9 bases between the germline ends. The CDR3 coding sequence is TGCGCCAGCAGCCGGACAGAGTACGAGCAGTACTTC. Its protein product is CASSRTEYEQYF.

The CDR3: CASSSEGFYEQYF. CDR3 bases: TGTGCCAGCAGTTCGGAGGGTTTCTACGAGCAGTACTTC. V gene TRBV7-9 combines with J gene TRBJ2-7; a possible D gene is TRBD2 (6 bases). V shed 6 bases and J shed 3 bases, with 12 bases lying between them. This CDR3 has 13 residues. Germline CDR1 and CDR2: SEHNR and FQNEAQ (reference sequence).

The rearrangement joins TRBV6-6 to TRBJ1-1; TRBD1 matches at 7 bases. CDR1 and CDR2 from the germline V gene are MNHNY and SVGAGI (reference sequence). V trimming: 2 bases; J trimming: 8 bases; junction bases outside the gene matches: 2. The CDR3 totals 12 residues. The CDR3 bases are TGTGCCAGCAGTTACAGGGGGCGCGAAGCTTTCTTT. Translating gives CASSYRGREAFF.

The gene calls are TRBV9 and TRBJ1-3; D is possibly TRBD1 (5 bases). V gave up 0 bases and J gave up 2 bases, with 9 bases separating them. Germline assignment: CDR1 SGDLS and CDR2 YYNGEE. The CDR3 consists of 15 residues. The CDR3 reads CASSVVPGTGNTIYF. Written as DNA, the CDR3 is TGTGCCAGCAGCGTAGTTCCAGGGACTGGAAACACCATATATTTT.

The table lists this clone with a few counts. The chain combines TRBV7-3 with TRBJ1-3, with D perhaps TRBD1 (6 bases). The CDR3 sequence is 17 residues long. V shed 1 base and J shed 0 bases, with 13 bases lying between them. Per the germline V gene, CDR1 is SGHTA and CDR2 is FQGTGA. The CDR3 protein is CASSLKDRPLSGNTIYF. For the CDR3, the DNA is TGTGCCAGCAGCTTAAAGGACAGACCGCTCTCTGGAAACACCATATATTTT.

This sequence joins TRBV5-8 and TRBJ1-2, with D perhaps matching TRBD1 (6 bases). CDR3 length equals 20 residues. Per the germline V gene, CDR1 is SGHTS and CDR2 is YDEGEE. Trimming took off 4 bases at V and 0 bases at J, with 28 bases between the two ends. The CDR3 is CASSPLPRATGRWTNYGYTF. Written as DNA, the CDR3 is TGTGCCAGCAGCCCCTTACCTCGGGCGACAGGAAGGTGGACTAACTATGGCTACACCTTC. Full variable domain (outside the CDR3, taken from reference TRBV5-8 and TRBJ1-2): EAGVTQSPTHLIKTRGQQATLRCSPISGHTSVYWYQQALGLGLQFLLWYDEGEERNRGNFPPRFSGRQFPNYSSELNVNALELEDSALYLCASSPLPRATGRWTNYGYTFGSGTRLTVV.

This chain links TRBV13 with TRBJ1-3; D is perhaps TRBD1 (5 bases). V was trimmed by 5 bases and J by 5 bases, leaving 10 bases between them. CDR1 and CDR2 (germline): PRHDT, FYEKMQ (reference sequence). The CDR3 sequence is 13 residues long. CDR3 region: CASSRQFRNTIYF. CDR3 in DNA: TGTGCCAGCAGCCGACAGTTCCGAAACACCATATATTTT. Using reference TRBV13 and TRBJ1-3 for the parts outside the CDR3, the full variable domain is AAGVIQSPRHLIKEKRETATLKCYPIPRHDTVYWYQQGPGQDPQFLISFYEKMQSDKGSIPDRFSAQQFSDYHSELNMSSLELGDSALYFCASSRQFRNTIYFGEGSWLTVV.

The chain couples TRBV5-4 to TRBJ1-4; D is unclear. V gave up 0 bases and J gave up 6 bases, with 12 bases separating them. This CDR3 is built from 15 residues. Germline CDR1 reads SGHNT; CDR2 reads YYREEE (reference sequence). The CDR3 region is CASSLAGNTHEKLFF. The CDR3, as DNA: TGTGCCAGCAGCTTGGCGGGGAATACTCATGAAAAACTGTTTTTT.

The V and J genes are TRBV7-9 and TRBJ1-1; D not certain. Germline V CDR1 and CDR2: SEHNR, FQNEAQ (reference sequence). Trimming cost V 5 bases and J 1 base, with 11 bases left between them. The CDR3 consists of 14 residues. Written as DNA, the CDR3 is TGTGCCAGCAGCCATTCTTCAGAGAACACTGAAGCTTTCTTT. Its translation is CASSHSSENTEAFF.

This clone was seen more than once but under ten times. The chain combines TRBV2 with TRBJ1-2, with unresolved D. Germline CDR1 SNHLY, CDR2 FYNNEI. With 1 base removed from V and 4 bases from J, the gap between germline ends came to 19 bases. The CDR3 sequence is 17 residues long. This CDR3 reads CASSEEGSPFSAYGYTF. CDR3 bases: TGTGCCAGCAGTGAAGAGGGCAGTCCCTTTAGCGCCTATGGCTACACCTTC.

The rearrangement uses TRBV15 and TRBJ1-1; D uncertain. The CDR3 length is 15 residues. The ends were cut back, 0 bases at V and 1 base at J, with 9 bases in the middle. CDR1 and CDR2 from the germline V gene are LNHNV and YYDKDF (reference sequence). CDR3 loop: CATSRDSRRNTEAFF. The CDR3 DNA is TGTGCCACCAGCAGAGACTCAAGGAGGAACACTGAAGCTTTCTTT.

The chain recombines TRBV7-9 with TRBJ1-4, with 9 bases identical to TRBD1. The CDR3 runs 14 residues. Trimming cost V 5 bases and J 8 bases; bases outside gene matches: 6. Germline-derived CDR1 and CDR2 are SEHNR and FQNEAQ (reference sequence). The CDR3 loop is CASSQDRGGEKLFF. CDR3 sequence (DNA): TGTGCCAGCAGCCAGGACAGGGGAGGGGAAAAACTGTTTTTT.

This clone has a single count. The rearrangement uses TRBV5-1 and TRBJ2-5, with D possibly matching TRBD1 (7 bases). The CDR3 sequence is 14 residues long. Germline lookup yields CDR1 SGHRS and CDR2 YFSETQ. Trimming cost V 3 bases and J 1 base, with 10 bases left between them. The CDR3 DNA follows: TGCGCCAGCAGCTCCCAGGGGGGCCAAGAGACCCAGTACTTC. Translated: CASSSQGGQETQYF.

The genes are TRBV11-2 and TRBJ2-3; 9 bases agree with TRBD1. Germline V gives CDR1 SGHAT, CDR2 FQNNGV. After removal of 1 base from V and 6 bases from J, the junction contained 11 bases not matched to a gene. The CDR3 contains 17 residues. DNA for the CDR3: TGTGCCAGCAGCTTAGGCGGGTCACAGGGGGCGGGCGATACGCAGTATTTT. It encodes CASSLGGSQGAGDTQYF.

The rearrangement joins TRBV9 to TRBJ1-4; D not certain. Trimming removed 0 bases from V and 5 bases from J, with 14 bases in between. The CDR3 totals 16 residues. CDR1 and CDR2 (germline): SGDLS, YYNGEE. This CDR3 reads CASSVGLVLRNEKLFF. The CDR3 DNA reads as TGTGCCAGCAGCGTAGGGTTGGTGCTCCGGAATGAAAAACTGTTTTTT. The variable domain in full, with the rest retrieved from reference TRBV9 and TRBJ1-4, is DSGVTQTPKHLITATGQRVTLRCSPRSGDLSVYWYQQSLDQGLQFLIQYYNGEERAKGNILERFSAQQFPDLHSELNLSSLELGDSALYFCASSVGLVLRNEKLFFGSGTQLSVL.

CDR3 in amino acids: CASSLPPSRQTQYF. CDR3 DNA sequence: TGTGCCAGCAGTTTACCGCCTAGCCGCCAGACCCAGTACTTC. The chain employs TRBV28 and TRBJ2-5, with a tentative D call TRBD2 (5 bases). Looked up from germline, CDR1 is MDHEN and CDR2 is SYDVKM. The CDR3 extends over 14 amino acids. V gave up 2 bases and J gave up 6 bases, with 13 bases separating them.

The chain links TRBV20-1 to TRBJ1-6, with D possibly TRBD1 on 5 matching bases. The ends were cut back, 3 bases at V and 9 bases at J, with 15 bases in the middle. In germline, CDR1 is DFQATT, CDR2 SNEGSKA (reference sequence). The CDR3 is made up of 14 amino acids. The CDR3 coding sequence is TGCAGTGCTAGTTTTGGGGGGGAGAGTTCACCCCTCCACTTT. Residues: CSASFGGESSPLHF.

This clone was seen only a few times. The J gene is TRBJ2-7, the V gene TRBV5-1; 13 nucleotides align to TRBD2. This CDR3 comprises 17 residues. V shed 5 bases and J 2 bases; nucleotides not matched to a gene: 10. The germline CDR1 and CDR2 sequences are SGHRS and YFSETQ. The CDR3 region is CASRLAGGPPETYEQYF. The CDR3 region has the DNA TGCGCCAGCAGACTAGCGGGGGGGCCCCCCGAAACCTACGAGCAGTACTTC.

This chain connects TRBV5-4 to TRBJ2-1; 7 nucleotides agree with TRBD2. The germline gives CDR1 SGHNT, CDR2 YYREEE (reference sequence). With 4 bases clipped from V and 5 bases from J, the junction kept 6 bases outside the gene matches. CDR3 length: 14 residues. Here the CDR3 reads CASSPPLADNEQFF. The CDR3 region has the DNA TGTGCCAGCAGCCCCCCCCTAGCGGACAATGAGCAGTTCTTC.

The rearrangement links TRBV28 to TRBJ2-7; a weak D match, TRBD1 (6 bases). From germline, CDR1 is MDHEN and CDR2 SYDVKM. The CDR3 loop spans 14 amino acids. Between the trimmed V and J ends, which lost 7 bases and 4 bases, there was a span of 17 bases. CDR3 sequence reads: CASNPDRNPYEQYF. In nucleotides, the CDR3 is TGTGCCAGCAACCCCGACAGGAATCCTTACGAGCAGTACTTC.

This clone has only one observation. The chain recombines TRBV5-1 with TRBJ1-1; D remains unclear. The CDR3 sequence is 14 residues long. Deletions cut 7 bases from V and 1 base from J, with 14 bases between. CDR1 is SGHRS, CDR2 YFSETQ, per germline. The CDR3 spells CASAQTTRNTEAFF. The CDR3 nucleotides are TGCGCCAGCGCCCAAACTACGAGGAACACTGAAGCTTTCTTT.

J is TRBJ2-3 and V is TRBV10-3; tentative D call: TRBD2 (5 bases). This CDR3 is built from 13 residues. V was shortened by 6 bases and J by 2 bases, with 9 bases between the two germline ends. Germline CDR1 reads ENHRY; CDR2 reads SYGVKD. CDR3 sequence: CAIRSGITDTQYF. CDR3 coding DNA: TGTGCCATCAGGTCGGGAATCACAGATACGCAGTATTTT.

The J gene is TRBJ1-1, the V gene TRBV6-5, with a tentative D call TRBD1 (6 bases). Germline lookup yields CDR1 MNHEY and CDR2 SVGAGI. This CDR3 contains 14 residues. V lost 7 bases and J lost 1, with 13 bases in between. CDR3 residues: CASIRTERNTEAFF. CDR3 sequence (DNA): TGTGCCAGCATCAGGACAGAAAGGAACACTGAAGCTTTCTTT.

This CDR3 reads CASSAGTGPGNTGELFF. DNA for the CDR3: TGTGCCAGTAGTGCCGGGACAGGGCCGGGGAACACCGGGGAGCTGTTTTTT. V and J are TRBV19 and TRBJ2-2; 9 bases align to TRBD1. The CDR3 spans 17 residues. Trimming at V came to 5 bases and at J to 1 base, leaving 8 bases not matched to a gene. CDR1 is LNHDA and CDR2 is SQIVND in the germline V gene (reference sequence).

The chain links TRBV24-1 to TRBJ2-7; no firm D call. The CDR3 runs to 12 residues. Germline CDR1 is KGHDR and CDR2 is SFDVKD. The V end was cut by 5 bases, the J end by 3 bases, with 7 bases between. The DNA of the CDR3 is TGTGCCACCAGTGGTAACGGCTACGAGCAGTACTTC. Its protein is CATSGNGYEQYF.

The CDR3 sequence: CASSQDYRYNEQFF. Written as DNA, the CDR3 is TGCGCCAGCAGCCAGGACTACCGCTACAATGAGCAGTTCTTC. V usage is TRBV4-1 and J usage is TRBJ2-1; D possibly corresponds to TRBD2 (6 bases). The CDR3 has 14 amino acids. Between the trimmed V and J ends, which lost 3 bases and 3 bases, there was a span of 9 bases. Per germline, CDR1 MGHRA and CDR2 YSYEKL.

The V gene is TRBV7-9, the J gene TRBJ2-3; TRBD2 aligns across 7 bases. The CDR3 extends over 15 amino acids. V shed 10 bases and J 4 bases; nucleotides not matched to a gene: 14. CDR1 is SEHNR and CDR2 is FQNEAQ in the germline V gene (reference sequence). CDR3 DNA: TGTGCCAATTCGAGGTGGCGGGAGAAGCCAGATACGCAGTATTTT. Translating gives CANSRWREKPDTQYF.

This chain uses TRBV19 with TRBJ2-4; tentative D call: TRBD2 (7 bases). The germline CDR1 and CDR2 sequences are LNHDA and SQIVND (reference sequence). The V end was cut by 7 bases, the J end by 2 bases, with 30 bases between. This CDR3 contains 20 residues. CDR3 amino acids: CASKRGGARFWCVTKNIQYF. The DNA for the CDR3 is TGTGCCAGTAAAAGGGGGGGGGCCAGGTTTTGGTGCGTAACCAAAAACATTCAGTACTTC.

This sequence joins TRBV2 and TRBJ2-3, with 9 bases aligning to TRBD2. The CDR3 loop spans 18 amino acids. Germline-derived CDR1 and CDR2 are SNHLY and FYNNEI. V lost 4 bases and J lost 2; bases outside the gene matches: 13. CDR3 amino acids: CASSVNWGGLAPTDTQYF. The DNA for the CDR3 is TGTGCCAGCAGTGTCAACTGGGGTGGACTAGCGCCCACAGATACGCAGTATTTT.

The chain couples TRBV5-1 to TRBJ1-1, with 7 bases fitting TRBD1. The CDR3 length is 14 residues. CDR1 is SGHRS, CDR2 YFSETQ, per germline. The ends lost 4 bases at V and 1 base at J; junction bases unmatched: 4. In DNA form, the CDR3 reads TGCGCCAGCAGCGGTGGACAGGAGAACACTGAAGCTTTCTTT. Its protein product is CASSGGQENTEAFF.